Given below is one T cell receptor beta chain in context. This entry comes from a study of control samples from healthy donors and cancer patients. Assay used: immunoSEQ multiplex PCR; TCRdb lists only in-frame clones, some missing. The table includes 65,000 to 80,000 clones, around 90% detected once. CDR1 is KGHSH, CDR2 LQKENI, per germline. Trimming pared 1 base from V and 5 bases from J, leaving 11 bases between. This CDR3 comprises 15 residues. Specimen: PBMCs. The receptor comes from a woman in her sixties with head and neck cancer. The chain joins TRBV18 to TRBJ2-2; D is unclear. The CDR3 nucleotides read TGTGCCAGCTCACCACGAAAATTGGAGACCGGGGAGCTGTTTTTT. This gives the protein CASSPRKLETGELFF.